This TCR beta chain is from a study of cytomegalovirus exposure and HLA in healthy donors. The PCR employed 60 Vbeta primers together with 13 Jbeta primers. This table comes from immunoSEQ multiplex PCR, and its TCRdb copy is limited to in-frame clones, with some not included. Found here are about 130,000 clones, over 70% of them singletons; the top ten hold 0.95% to 1.5%. Germline V gene data show CDR1 as SNHLY and CDR2 as FYNNEI. This CDR3 has 15 residues. The V and J ends lost 5 bases and 7 bases respectively, with 15 bases between them. The clonotype was recovered from a female donor in good health and CMV-seronegative. Sequencing input: PBMCs. V usage is TRBV2 and J usage is TRBJ1-6, with D perhaps TRBD1 (5 bases). DNA of the CDR3: TGTGCCAGCAGTACGACGGGACTCAAAAATTCACCCCTCCACTTT. Translation: CASSTTGLKNSPLHF.